Following are 15 T cell receptor beta chains from one sample sequenced in a study of human T cells and chemical hapten exposure. Blood, whole and unfractionated, served as the source for total RNA extraction. TCRdb reprocessed the 5' RACE reads with MiXCR, giving one entry per CDR3 protein. The sample yields 150,000 or so distinct CDR3 sequences, around 4.4% seen once. These receptors all come from a female donor in good health.

This clonotype was picked up many times. The J gene is TRBJ2-1, the V gene TRBV7-3, with 10 nucleotides matching TRBD1. The V segment lost 6 bases and the J segment 6 bases; nucleotides outside the gene matches: 11. The CDR3 runs 16 residues. The germline gives CDR1 SGHTA, CDR2 FQGTGA. The CDR3 loop reads CASSTTGTGVPNEQFF. The CDR3 DNA reads as TGTGCCAGCAGTACAACGGGGACAGGGGTACCCAATGAGCAGTTCTTC.

This clonotype has at least ten counts. The chain combines TRBV4-2 with TRBJ2-7; 12 bases are a match to TRBD2. CDR1 and CDR2 (germline): LGHNA, YNFKEQ. V lost 4 bases to trimming and J lost 6 bases; unmatched junction nucleotides: 7. This CDR3 has 15 amino acids. The CDR3 sequence is CASSRRLAGEIEQYF. CDR3 sequence (DNA): TGTGCCAGCAGCCGACGACTAGCGGGGGAAATCGAGCAGTACTTC.

This clonotype came up many times. The V and J genes are TRBV6-1 and TRBJ2-5; 7 bases fit TRBD2. CDR3 length: 13 amino acids. The germline CDR1 and CDR2 sequences are MNHNS and SASEGT. V lost 6 bases, J lost 4 bases, and 5 bases stayed unmatched. The CDR3 reads CASRGGWGETQYF. The CDR3 DNA follows: TGTGCCAGCAGGGGAGGGTGGGGAGAGACCCAGTACTTC.

Ten or more counts support this clonotype. The chain has TRBV12-3 or TRBV12-4 and TRBJ1-4, with D hard to call. V lost 2 bases and J lost 0, with 7 bases in between. The CDR3 totals 15 residues. CDR3 sequence reads: CASSLNRATNEKLFF. The CDR3 nucleotides read TGTGCCAGCAGTTTAAATAGGGCAACTAATGAAAAACTGTTTTTT.

The chain combines TRBV7-2 with TRBJ2-7; the match to TRBD1 covers 7 bases. The germline CDR1 and CDR2 sequences are SGHTA and FQGNSA. The CDR3 consists of 16 residues. V was pared by 6 bases and J by 7 bases, with 18 bases of the junction left unmatched. The CDR3 nucleotides are TGTGCCAGCAGTTTTCACTCGACAGGGAGTAATGGGGAGCAGTACTTC. Protein sequence: CASSFHSTGSNGEQYF.

This clonotype was seen repeatedly, ten times or more. This chain links TRBV21-1 with TRBJ1-1; TRBD1 is taken as the D call from the table, unchecked against the DNA. TRBV21-1 corresponds to a pseudogene. CDR3 length: 15 amino acids. In DNA form, the CDR3 reads TGTGCCAGCAGCATGGACAGGCCCCTTACACCGAGGACTTTCTTT. Encoded protein: CASSMDRPLTPRTFF.

This clonotype appeared many times. The chain uses TRBV2 and TRBJ1-5; D is perhaps TRBD1 (5 bases). Germline lookup yields CDR1 SNHLY and CDR2 FYNNEI. This CDR3 is 13 amino acids long. Trimming took off 7 bases at V and 5 bases at J, with 12 bases between the two ends. The CDR3 protein is CASNGGRDQPQHF. As DNA, the CDR3 is TGTGCCAGCAACGGGGGTCGGGATCAGCCCCAGCATTTT. Variable domain in full (rest from reference TRBV2 and TRBJ1-5): EPEVTQTPSHQVTQMGQEVILRCVPISNHLYFYWYRQILGQKVEFLVSFYNNEISEKSEIFDDQFSVERPDGSNFTLKIRSTKLEDSAMYFCASNGGRDQPQHFGDGTRLSIL.

This clonotype was seen many times. The V gene is TRBV11-2, the J gene TRBJ2-1; 11 bases map to TRBD2. Germline V gene sequence: CDR1 SGHAT, CDR2 FQNNGV. This CDR3 is built from 18 residues. Trimming took 6 bases from V and 6 from J; bases not matched to a gene: 16. In DNA form, the CDR3 reads TGTGCCAGCAGGGGACCCCCCCTAGCGGGGGGACCCGTCAATGAGCAGTTCTTC. Its translation is CASRGPPLAGGPVNEQFF.

This clonotype was counted at least ten times. The rearrangement uses TRBV7-2 and TRBJ1-4, with 8 bases identical to TRBD1. The V segment lost 3 bases and the J segment 4 bases; nucleotides outside the gene matches: 4. The CDR3 totals 15 residues. Germline CDR1 is SGHTA and CDR2 is FQGNSA. CDR3 sequence: CASSFQGADNEKLFF. CDR3 nucleotides: TGTGCCAGCAGCTTTCAGGGGGCAGATAATGAAAAACTGTTTTTT.

This chain uses TRBV20-1 with TRBJ2-1; 7 nucleotides align to TRBD2. Trimming removed 6 bases from V and 0 bases from J; junction bases left unmatched: 5. CDR3 length equals 14 residues. Germline lookup yields CDR1 DFQATT and CDR2 SNEGSKA (reference sequence). In DNA, the CDR3 is TGCAGTGCCATCGGGGGGAGCTCCTACAATGAGCAGTTCTTC. This translates into CSAIGGSSYNEQFF.

This clonotype appeared a few times. J is TRBJ1-5 and V is TRBV21-1; the DNA was not used to check the table's D call, TRBD1. TRBV21-1 is a pseudogene. This CDR3 spans 18 amino acids. CDR3 loop: CASSTSGQGPLRHQPQHF. In DNA form, the CDR3 reads TGTGCCAGCAGTACCTCCGGACAGGGGCCCCTTAGGCATCAGCCCCAGCATTTT.

A few counts support this clonotype. This rearrangement joins TRBV6-5 to TRBJ1-1; a weak D match, TRBD1 (6 bases). Trimming left V 2 bases short and J 1 base short, with 23 bases between. Germline V gives CDR1 MNHEY, CDR2 SVGAGI. This CDR3 region has 19 residues. CDR3 in amino acids: CASSYHYTGISRRNTEAFF. In DNA, the CDR3 is TGTGCCAGCAGTTACCATTATACAGGGATAAGTAGGCGGAACACTGAAGCTTTCTTT.

The genes are TRBV5-6 and TRBJ2-7, with D tentatively TRBD2 (6 bases). V dropped 4 bases and J dropped 3 bases, with 14 bases sitting between them. The CDR3 length is 14 residues. CDR1 SGHDT and CDR2 YYEEEE come from the germline V gene. As DNA, the CDR3 is TGTGCCAGCAGCAGGGGACCCGGGGGCTACGAGCAGTACTTC. Protein product: CASSRGPGGYEQYF.

This clonotype was detected ten times or more. The genes are TRBV6-5 and TRBJ2-3; TRBD2 agrees at 12 bases. The germline CDR1 and CDR2 sequences are MNHEY and SVGAGI. The CDR3 is 16 amino acids. V dropped 5 bases and J dropped 1; count of bases not matched to a gene: 4. CDR3 amino acids: CASSKLAGGCTDTQYF. The CDR3 DNA reads as TGTGCCAGCAGTAAGCTAGCGGGGGGGTGCACAGATACGCAGTATTTT.

There are many counts of this clonotype. V and J are TRBV20-1 and TRBJ1-2, with no clear D. Germline V gene lookup returns CDR1 DFQATT and CDR2 SNEGSKA (reference sequence). The CDR3 runs 14 residues. V lost 3 bases and J 5 bases, leaving 16 bases between the germline ends. The CDR3 DNA follows: TGCAGTGCTAGTCCCATAGCTGGCAGTTATGGCTACACCTTC. Its protein is CSASPIAGSYGYTF.